This TCR beta chain was identified in a study of shared clonotypes between healthy human individuals (dated by TCRdb to about 2020). Concerning the study at large: The cohort included a few men and a couple of women between 18 and 49 years of age. Different laboratories and diverse techniques were used to prepare libraries and sequence TCR repertoires, to increase sequencing depth and limit assay-specific biases. Each donor's leukapheresis produced roughly between roughly 0.85 and 9.5 billion PBMCs. For each donor, CD4 naive and CD4 memory were each run on three plates, CD8 naive on two plates, and CD8 memory on one plate. To estimate repertoire size and how much clonotype sharing occurs between individuals, the study deeply sequenced the blood TCR repertoires of several healthy adults. General findings and caveats noted by the study authors: Pairwise subsampling led to the expectation that sequencing depth would affect the degree of clonotype sharing among donors. Naive subsets generally had larger estimated clonotype richness than memory subsets. When a handful of donors were compared, the shared fraction of clonotypes was 5% to 6.5% for naive CD4, around 3.5% for naive CD8, 2.3% for memory CD4, and 0.35% to 0.4% for memory CD8. Compared with non-shared clonotypes, clonotypes shared by all four sorted-subset donors had higher generation probabilities. Incomplete sequencing was indicated by rarefaction of sorted-subset datasets, despite the large sequencing depth. Because the study included only a small number of donors, the genetic and exposure-history diversity represented was limited. Only blood was sampled, and tissue TCR repertoires likely differ from those in blood.

Using the deep immunoSEQ assay, multiplex PCR amplified TCR CDR3 regions from genomic DNA. Extracted genomic DNA from each cell subset was spread evenly across all wells of several immunoSEQ 96-well plates, with each plate serving as a replicate. For sorted subsets, each replicate PCR was loaded with around 200 ng genomic DNA, equivalent to about 33,000 T cell genomes. The purified libraries were quantified using a Qubit 3.0 fluorometer, sized with a Bioanalyzer 2100, and then quantified again using the KAPA Library Quantification kit. Every immunoSEQ 96-well plate was sequenced on a dedicated single-read 150-cycle Illumina NextSeq 550 flow cell. On the study's bioinformatics: The immunoSEQ output contained only junctional sequences without quality scores, so filtering could not match that applied to full-length reads. To assign V/J genes and CDR3, sequences were annotated against IMGT germline references using PyIR, a Python wrapper for IgBLAST v1.9. Reads were removed for weak V/J assignments (E-value above 1e-6), missing CDR3, stop codons, out-of-frame junctions, or ambiguous translated residues. V3J clonotypes were defined as sequences sharing an identical inferred V gene, J gene, and CDR3 amino acid sequence. Percentage overlap between repertoires was calculated by dividing the number of shared unique clonotypes by the size of the smaller repertoire. Repertoire richness was assessed with RTK rarefaction, the Chao1 estimator, and Recon v2.1 estimates of unobserved clonotypes. Generation probabilities were computed with OLGA for all TCRbeta clonotypes obtained by the gDNA method from four donors. The immuneACCESS repertoire file appears here via TCRdb, limited to in-frame rearrangements. These files lack a portion of the clones; in checked studies, under half of the deficit traces to unresolved V genes, and the cause of the others is not known. V, J and clone size derive from that table, while D and trimming were established from the DNA sequence. The sample includes about a million clones, with about 72% observed a single time. The ten biggest clones cover almost 0.9% of the sample.

A note on this clone: Its recognized antigen is unknown. Qualities for individual bases were not recorded, and no much larger clone is one base off. The sample has other DNA sequences that encode this CDR3 too.

Sequences SGHTA (CDR1) and FQGNSA (CDR2) are obtained from the germline V gene. Taken from cysteine to phenylalanine, the CDR3 has 11 residues. Kept here is only the CDR3 DNA, which spans 33 bases and is read in frame from base 1. The trim is 5 bases for V and 3 bases for J, with a gap of 5 bases between the germline ends. The donors were healthy, HIV-negative adults with no recently reported acute infections or vaccinations. Every donor was a Caucasian adult living in Nashville, Tennessee, USA. CD4+ T cells were enriched by magnetic negative selection, after which naive cells were positively selected on CD45RA and the negative fraction was taken as the memory subset. Blood was obtained by leukapheresis, after which PBMCs were separated by Ficoll-Histopaque density gradient centrifugation and cryopreserved in liquid nitrogen vapor phase. Analytical flow cytometry was used to check the purity and quantity of each magnetically sorted T cell population. Genomic DNA was isolated from every sorted fraction and measured by UV absorbance on a Nanodrop 2000c.

Input material: memory CD4+ T cells from PBMCs. The sample's cell subset or site label, decoded: CD45RA-negative fraction. This receptor was taken from a man between 18 and 29 years old in good health. Some clones in this sample may be carry-over from other donors' samples. This receptor chain uses TRBV7-2 and TRBJ2-7; the D gene is possibly TRBD1, with 5 bases matching. The bases read TGTGCCAGCAGCGACAGCTACGAGCAGTACTTC. Translated, this is CASSDSYEQYF. The CDR3, completed at both ends by the reference TRBV7-2 and TRBJ2-7 genes, gives the full variable domain GAGVSQSPSNKVTEKGKDVELRCDPISGHTALYWYRQSLGQGLEFLIYFQGNSAPDKSGLPSDRFSAERTGGSVSTLTIQRTQQEDSAVYLCASSDSYEQYFGPGTRLTVT.